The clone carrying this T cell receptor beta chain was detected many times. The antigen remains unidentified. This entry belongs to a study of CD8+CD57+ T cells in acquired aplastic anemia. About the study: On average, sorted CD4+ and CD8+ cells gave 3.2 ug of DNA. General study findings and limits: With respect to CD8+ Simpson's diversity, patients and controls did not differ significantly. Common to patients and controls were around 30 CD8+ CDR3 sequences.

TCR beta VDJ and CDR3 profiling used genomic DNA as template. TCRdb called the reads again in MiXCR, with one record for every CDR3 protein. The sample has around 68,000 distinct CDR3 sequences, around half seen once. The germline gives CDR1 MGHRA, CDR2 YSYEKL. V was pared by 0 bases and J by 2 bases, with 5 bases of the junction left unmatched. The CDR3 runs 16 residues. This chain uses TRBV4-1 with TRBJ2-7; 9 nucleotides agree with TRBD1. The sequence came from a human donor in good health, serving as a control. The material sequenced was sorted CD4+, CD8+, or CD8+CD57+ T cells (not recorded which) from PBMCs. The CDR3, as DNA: TGCGCCAGCAGCCAAGAGCACAGGGGGCCTCCCTACGAGCAGTACTTC. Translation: CASSQEHRGPPYEQYF.